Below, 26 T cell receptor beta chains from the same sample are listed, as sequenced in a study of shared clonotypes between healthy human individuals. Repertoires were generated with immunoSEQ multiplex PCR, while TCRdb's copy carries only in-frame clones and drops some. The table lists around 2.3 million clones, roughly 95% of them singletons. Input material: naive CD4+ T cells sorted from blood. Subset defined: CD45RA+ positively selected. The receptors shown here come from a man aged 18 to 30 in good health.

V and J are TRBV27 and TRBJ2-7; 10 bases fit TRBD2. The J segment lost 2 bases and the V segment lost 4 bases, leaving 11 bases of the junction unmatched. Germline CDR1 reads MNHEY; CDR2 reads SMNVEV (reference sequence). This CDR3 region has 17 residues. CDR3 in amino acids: CASSYERGGRLPYEQYF. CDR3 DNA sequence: TGTGCCAGCAGTTACGAGCGGGGGGGCCGTTTACCCTACGAGCAGTACTTC.

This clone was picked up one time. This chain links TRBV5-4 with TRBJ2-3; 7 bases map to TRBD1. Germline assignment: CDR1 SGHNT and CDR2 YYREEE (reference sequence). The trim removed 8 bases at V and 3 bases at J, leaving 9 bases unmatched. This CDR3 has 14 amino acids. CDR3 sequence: CASRTGTVTDTQYF. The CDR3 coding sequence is TGTGCCAGTAGAACCGGGACAGTTACAGATACGCAGTATTTT. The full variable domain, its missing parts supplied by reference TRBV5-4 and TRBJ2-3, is ETGVTQSPTHLIKTRGQQVTLRCSSQSGHNTVSWYQQALGQGPQFIFQYYREEENGRGNFPPRFSGLQFPNYSSELNVNALELDDSALYLCASRTGTVTDTQYFGPGTRLTVL.

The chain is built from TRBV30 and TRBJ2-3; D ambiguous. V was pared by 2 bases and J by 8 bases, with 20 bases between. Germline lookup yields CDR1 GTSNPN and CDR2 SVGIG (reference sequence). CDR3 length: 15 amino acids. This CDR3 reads CAWSSPLVPGVTQYF. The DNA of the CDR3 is TGTGCCTGGAGTAGCCCTCTAGTCCCAGGTGTTACGCAGTATTTT.

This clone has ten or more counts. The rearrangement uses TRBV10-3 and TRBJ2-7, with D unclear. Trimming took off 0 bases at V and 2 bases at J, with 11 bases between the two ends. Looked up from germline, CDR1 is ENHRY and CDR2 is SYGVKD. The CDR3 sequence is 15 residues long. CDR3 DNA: TGTGCCATCAGTGAGTCAGACACTTTGACCTACGAGCAGTACTTC. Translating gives CAISESDTLTYEQYF.

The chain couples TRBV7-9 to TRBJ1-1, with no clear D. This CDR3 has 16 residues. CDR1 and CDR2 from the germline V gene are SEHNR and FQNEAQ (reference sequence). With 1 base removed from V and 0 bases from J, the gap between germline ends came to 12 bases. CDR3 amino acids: CASSLESWYMNTEAFF. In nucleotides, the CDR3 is TGTGCCAGCAGCTTAGAAAGTTGGTATATGAACACTGAAGCTTTCTTT. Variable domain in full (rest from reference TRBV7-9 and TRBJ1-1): DTGVSQNPRHKITKRGQNVTFRCDPISEHNRLYWYRQTLGQGPEFLTYFQNEAQLEKSRLLSDRFSAERPKGSFSTLEIQRTEQGDSAMYLCASSLESWYMNTEAFFGQGTRLTVV.

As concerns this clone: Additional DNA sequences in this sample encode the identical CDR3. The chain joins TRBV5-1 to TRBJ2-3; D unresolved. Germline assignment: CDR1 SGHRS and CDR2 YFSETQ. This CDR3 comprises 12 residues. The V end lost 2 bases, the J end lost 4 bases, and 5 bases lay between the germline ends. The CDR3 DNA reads TGCGCCAGCAGCTTTTCGGCAGATACGCAGTATTTT. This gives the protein CASSFSADTQYF.

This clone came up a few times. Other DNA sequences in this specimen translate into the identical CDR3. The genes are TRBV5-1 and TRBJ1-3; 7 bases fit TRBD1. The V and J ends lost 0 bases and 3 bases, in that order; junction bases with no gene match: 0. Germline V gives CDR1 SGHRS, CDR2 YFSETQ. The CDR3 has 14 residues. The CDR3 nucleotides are TGCGCCAGCAGCTTGGGGGACAGTGGAAACACCATATATTTT. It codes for CASSLGDSGNTIYF.

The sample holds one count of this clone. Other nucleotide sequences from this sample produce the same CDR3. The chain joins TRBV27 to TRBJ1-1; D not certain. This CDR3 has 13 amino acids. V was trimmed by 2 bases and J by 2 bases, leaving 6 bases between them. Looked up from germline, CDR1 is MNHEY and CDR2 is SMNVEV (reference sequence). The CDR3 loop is CASSLLANTEAFF. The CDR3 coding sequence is TGTGCCAGCAGTTTACTAGCTAACACTGAAGCTTTCTTT.

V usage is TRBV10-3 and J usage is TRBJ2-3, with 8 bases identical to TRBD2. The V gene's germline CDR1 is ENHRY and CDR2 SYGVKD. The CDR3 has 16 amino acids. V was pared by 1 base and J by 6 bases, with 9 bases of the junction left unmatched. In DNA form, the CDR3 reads TGTGCCATCAGTGAGTTGGTTGCGGGAGGAGGGGATACGCAGTATTTT. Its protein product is CAISELVAGGGDTQYF.

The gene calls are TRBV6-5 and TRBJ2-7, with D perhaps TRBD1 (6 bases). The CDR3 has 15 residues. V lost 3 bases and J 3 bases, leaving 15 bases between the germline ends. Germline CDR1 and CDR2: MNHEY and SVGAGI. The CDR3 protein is CASSYVQGLFYEQYF. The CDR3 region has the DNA TGTGCCAGCAGTTATGTACAGGGTTTATTCTACGAGCAGTACTTC.

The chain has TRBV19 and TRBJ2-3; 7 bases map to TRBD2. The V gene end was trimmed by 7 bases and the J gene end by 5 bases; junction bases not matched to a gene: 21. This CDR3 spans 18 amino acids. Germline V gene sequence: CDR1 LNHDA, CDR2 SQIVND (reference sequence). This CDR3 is CASMNSWGRRESKDTQYF. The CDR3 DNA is TGTGCCAGTATGAATTCGTGGGGTCGGCGGGAGTCGAAAGATACGCAGTATTTT.

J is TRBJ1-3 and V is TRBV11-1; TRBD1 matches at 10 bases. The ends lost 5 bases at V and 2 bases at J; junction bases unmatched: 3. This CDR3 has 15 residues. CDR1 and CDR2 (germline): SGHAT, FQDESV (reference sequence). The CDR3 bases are TGTGCCAGCAGCCGGACAGGGGGGACTGGAAACACCATATATTTT. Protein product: CASSRTGGTGNTIYF.

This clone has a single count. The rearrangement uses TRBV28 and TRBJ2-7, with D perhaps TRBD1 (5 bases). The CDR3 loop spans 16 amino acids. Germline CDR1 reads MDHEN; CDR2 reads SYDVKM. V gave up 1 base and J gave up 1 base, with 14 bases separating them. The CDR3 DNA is TGTGCCAGCAGTTTATCCCAGAGACAGCGATCCTACGAGCAGTACTTC. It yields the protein CASSLSQRQRSYEQYF.

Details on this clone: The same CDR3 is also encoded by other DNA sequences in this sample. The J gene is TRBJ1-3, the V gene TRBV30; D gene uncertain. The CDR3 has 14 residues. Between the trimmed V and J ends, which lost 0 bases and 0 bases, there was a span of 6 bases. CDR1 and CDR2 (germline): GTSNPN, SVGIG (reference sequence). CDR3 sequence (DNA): TGTGCCTGGAGTGTTGGGGTCTCTGGAAACACCATATATTTT. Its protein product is CAWSVGVSGNTIYF.

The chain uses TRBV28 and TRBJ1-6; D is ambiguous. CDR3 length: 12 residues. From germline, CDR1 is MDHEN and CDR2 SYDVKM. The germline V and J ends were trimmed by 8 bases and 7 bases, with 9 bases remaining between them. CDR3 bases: TGTGCCAGCGGCCCCTGGAATTCACCCCTCCACTTT. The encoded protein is CASGPWNSPLHF.

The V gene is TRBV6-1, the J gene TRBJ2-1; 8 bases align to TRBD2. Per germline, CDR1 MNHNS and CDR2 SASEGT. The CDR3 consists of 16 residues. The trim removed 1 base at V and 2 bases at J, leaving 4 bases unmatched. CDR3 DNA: TGTGCCAGCAGTGAAGGGGGCGGGAGGACCTACAATGAGCAGTTCTTC. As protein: CASSEGGGRTYNEQFF.

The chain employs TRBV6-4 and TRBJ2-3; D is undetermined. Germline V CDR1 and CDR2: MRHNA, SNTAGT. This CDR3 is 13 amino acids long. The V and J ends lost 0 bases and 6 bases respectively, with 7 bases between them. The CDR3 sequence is CASSDSLSDTQYF. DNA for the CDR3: TGTGCCAGCAGTGACTCGTTGTCGGATACGCAGTATTTT.

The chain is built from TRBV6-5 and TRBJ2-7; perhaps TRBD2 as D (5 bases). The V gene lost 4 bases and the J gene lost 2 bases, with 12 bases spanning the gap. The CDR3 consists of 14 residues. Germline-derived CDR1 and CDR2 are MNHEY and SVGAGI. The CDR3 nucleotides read TGTGCCAGCAGTTCTACTGGACTTACCTACGAGCAGTACTTC. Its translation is CASSSTGLTYEQYF.

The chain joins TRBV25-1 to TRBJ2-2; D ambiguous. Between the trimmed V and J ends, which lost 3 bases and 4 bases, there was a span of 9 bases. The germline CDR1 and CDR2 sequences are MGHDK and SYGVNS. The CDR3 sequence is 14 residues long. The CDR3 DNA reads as TGTGCCAGCAGTGACCGTTGGACCACCGGGGAGCTGTTTTTT. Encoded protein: CASSDRWTTGELFF.

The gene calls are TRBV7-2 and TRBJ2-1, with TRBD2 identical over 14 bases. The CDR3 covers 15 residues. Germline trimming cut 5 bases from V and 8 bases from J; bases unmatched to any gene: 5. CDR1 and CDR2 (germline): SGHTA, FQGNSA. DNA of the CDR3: TGTGCCAGCAGCCCTGGGACTAGCGGGAGCTATGAGCAGTTCTTC. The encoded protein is CASSPGTSGSYEQFF.

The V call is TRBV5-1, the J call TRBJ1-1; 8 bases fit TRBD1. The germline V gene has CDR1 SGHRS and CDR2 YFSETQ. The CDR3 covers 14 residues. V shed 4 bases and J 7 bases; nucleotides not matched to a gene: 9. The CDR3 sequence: CASSRGGQGLEAFF. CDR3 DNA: TGCGCCAGCAGCCGCGGAGGACAGGGACTTGAAGCTTTCTTT.

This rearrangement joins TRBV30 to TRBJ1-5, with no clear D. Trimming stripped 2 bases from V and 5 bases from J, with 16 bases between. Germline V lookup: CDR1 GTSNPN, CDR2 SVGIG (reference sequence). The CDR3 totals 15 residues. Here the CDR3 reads CAWSNSPRVHQPQHF. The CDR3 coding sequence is TGTGCCTGGAGTAACAGCCCTAGGGTCCATCAGCCCCAGCATTTT.

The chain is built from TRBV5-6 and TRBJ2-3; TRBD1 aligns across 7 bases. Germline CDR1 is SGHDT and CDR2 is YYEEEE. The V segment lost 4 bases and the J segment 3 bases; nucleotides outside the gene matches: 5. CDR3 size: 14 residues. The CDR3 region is CASSRTGATDTQYF. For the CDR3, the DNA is TGTGCCAGCAGCCGTACAGGGGCGACAGATACGCAGTATTTT.

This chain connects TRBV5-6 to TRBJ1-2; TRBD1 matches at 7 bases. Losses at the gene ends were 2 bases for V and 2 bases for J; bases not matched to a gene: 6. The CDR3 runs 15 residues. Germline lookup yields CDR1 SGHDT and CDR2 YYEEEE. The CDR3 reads CASSFGTAPNYGYTF. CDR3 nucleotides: TGTGCCAGCAGCTTTGGGACAGCACCAAACTATGGCTACACCTTC. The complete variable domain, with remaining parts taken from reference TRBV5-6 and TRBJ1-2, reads DAGVTQSPTHLIKTRGQQVTLRCSPKSGHDTVSWYQQALGQGPQFIFQYYEEEERQRGNFPDRFSGHQFPNYSSELNVNALLLGDSALYLCASSFGTAPNYGYTFGSGTRLTVV.

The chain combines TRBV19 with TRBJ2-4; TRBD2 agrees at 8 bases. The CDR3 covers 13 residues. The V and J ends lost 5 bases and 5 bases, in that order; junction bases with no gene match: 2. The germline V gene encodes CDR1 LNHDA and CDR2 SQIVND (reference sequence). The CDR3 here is CASSLGRENIQYF. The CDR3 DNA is TGTGCCAGTAGTCTCGGGAGGGAAAACATTCAGTACTTC. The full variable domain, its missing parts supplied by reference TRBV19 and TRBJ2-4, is DGGITQSPKYLFRKEGQNVTLSCEQNLNHDAMYWYRQDPGQGLRLIYYSQIVNDFQKGDIAEGYSVSREKKESFPLTVTSAQKNPTAFYLCASSLGRENIQYFGAGTRLSVL.

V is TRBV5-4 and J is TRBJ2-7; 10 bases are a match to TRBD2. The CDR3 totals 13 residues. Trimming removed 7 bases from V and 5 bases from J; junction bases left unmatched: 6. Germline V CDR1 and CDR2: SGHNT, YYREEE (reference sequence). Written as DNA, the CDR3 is TGTGCCAGCCTTCAAGCGGGAGGGGACGAGCAGTACTTC. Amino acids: CASLQAGGDEQYF.